These 14 T cell receptor beta chains were sequenced from one sample in a study of blood T cell repertoires in COVID-19. Clones were read by immunoSEQ multiplex PCR, and TCRdb kept only the in-frame ones, dropping some. The table lists about 150,000 clones, roughly 79% of them singletons. Sequenced sample: peripheral blood. Receptors were obtained from a man aged 45 to 65 with active or convalescent COVID-19.

This chain connects TRBV19 to TRBJ2-7; 7 nucleotides agree with TRBD1. V gave up 5 bases and J gave up 0 bases; unmatched junction bases: 7. Germline V gene data show CDR1 as LNHDA and CDR2 as SQIVND (reference sequence). This CDR3 comprises 15 residues. This chain's CDR3 is CASSAQQGSSYEQYF. The CDR3 DNA follows: TGTGCCAGTAGTGCCCAACAGGGGAGCTCCTACGAGCAGTACTTC.

V usage is TRBV28 and J usage is TRBJ1-2, with D possibly TRBD1 on 6 matching bases. V was trimmed by 5 bases and J by 3 bases, leaving 13 bases between them. The CDR3 runs 14 residues. CDR1 MDHEN and CDR2 SYDVKM come from the germline V gene. The chain's CDR3 is CASSVPTGYYGYTF. CDR3 coding DNA: TGTGCCAGCAGTGTTCCTACAGGGTACTATGGCTACACCTTC.

J is TRBJ2-1 and V is TRBV28; maybe TRBD2 (5 bases). The CDR3 sequence is 12 residues long. Germline CDR1 reads MDHEN; CDR2 reads SYDVKM. The V end lost 3 bases, the J end lost 9 bases, and 9 bases lay between the germline ends. CDR3 DNA sequence: TGTGCCAGCAGTTTCCGGCGGGTTGAGCAGTTCTTC. This gives the protein CASSFRRVEQFF. Combining the CDR3 with reference TRBV28 and TRBJ2-1 gives the whole variable domain DVKVTQSSRYLVKRTGEKVFLECVQDMDHENMFWYRQDPGLGLRLIYFSYDVKMKEKGDIPEGYSVSREKKERFSLILESASTNQTSMYLCASSFRRVEQFFGPGTRLTVL.

Concerning this clone: Other DNA sequences in the sample encode the same CDR3. The rearrangement links TRBV19 to TRBJ2-5; 8 nucleotides match TRBD2. The V segment lost 4 bases and the J segment 5 bases; nucleotides outside the gene matches: 0. This CDR3 contains 12 residues. Germline V gene lookup returns CDR1 LNHDA and CDR2 SQIVND (reference sequence). The CDR3 region has the DNA TGTGCCAGTAGTACGGGGGGGGAGACCCAGTACTTC. Translation gives CASSTGGETQYF.

The V and J genes are TRBV10-1 and TRBJ2-7, with 12 bases identical to TRBD1. The V gene's germline CDR1 is WNHNN and CDR2 SYGVQD (reference sequence). The J segment lost 12 bases and the V segment lost 0 bases, leaving 6 bases of the junction unmatched. The CDR3 totals 14 residues. The DNA for the CDR3 is TGCGCCAGCAGTGAGTCTCACGGGACAGGGGGCCTGTACTTC. This encodes CASSESHGTGGLYF.

The count of this clone is one. The rearrangement links TRBV5-1 to TRBJ1-5; TRBD1 matches 7 bases. The CDR3 extends over 16 amino acids. With V trimmed by 0 bases and J by 1 base, 4 bases remained unmatched. The V gene's germline CDR1 is SGHRS and CDR2 YFSETQ. The CDR3 is CASSLGAGGSNQPQHF. The DNA for the CDR3 is TGCGCCAGCAGCTTGGGGGCAGGGGGGAGCAATCAGCCCCAGCATTTT.

The V gene is TRBV13, the J gene TRBJ2-2, with 8 bases identical to TRBD2. Looked up from germline, CDR1 is PRHDT and CDR2 is FYEKMQ (reference sequence). V trimming: 6 bases; J trimming: 1 base; junction bases outside the gene matches: 10. The CDR3 runs to 17 residues. The CDR3 nucleotides are TGTGCCAGCAGGCTAACCTTACTAGCGGAGAACACCGGGGAGCTGTTTTTT. It codes for CASRLTLLAENTGELFF.

The chain carries TRBV6-5 and TRBJ2-3; 10 nucleotides line up with TRBD2. CDR3 length: 15 residues. Germline values: CDR1 MNHEY, CDR2 SVGAGI. The J segment lost 2 bases and the V segment lost 7 bases, leaving 6 bases of the junction unmatched. The CDR3 is CASKTSGSFTDTQYF. CDR3 in DNA: TGTGCCAGCAAGACTAGCGGGTCTTTCACAGATACGCAGTATTTT.

This chain joins TRBV18 and TRBJ2-7; a weak D match, TRBD1 (5 bases). This CDR3 is 17 amino acids long. Germline CDR1 is KGHSH and CDR2 is LQKENI. Trimming took 8 bases from V and 0 from J, leaving 23 bases between them. Written as DNA, the CDR3 is TGTGCCAGCCTCCCAGGGCCCGCATCAGATAACTCCTACGAGCAGTACTTC. Amino acids: CASLPGPASDNSYEQYF.

V gene TRBV7-3 combines with J gene TRBJ2-7; D is unresolved. This CDR3 region has 14 residues. The germline V and J ends were trimmed by 4 bases and 1 base, with 11 bases remaining between them. Germline V gives CDR1 SGHTA, CDR2 FQGTGA. The CDR3 spells CASSSTPGSYEQYF. CDR3 in DNA: TGTGCCAGCAGCTCTACTCCGGGTTCCTACGAGCAGTACTTC. The full variable domain, with the rest looked up from reference TRBV7-3 and TRBJ2-7, is GAGVSQTPSNKVTEKGKYVELRCDPISGHTALYWYRQSLGQGPEFLIYFQGTGAADDSGLPNDRFFAVRPEGSVSTLKIQRTERGDSAVYLCASSSTPGSYEQYFGPGTRLTVT.

V usage is TRBV29-1 and J usage is TRBJ1-1; D is perhaps TRBD1 (6 bases). Germline CDR1 is SQVTM and CDR2 is ANQGSEA. The V end was cut by 4 bases, the J end by 2 bases, with 17 bases between. CDR3 size: 15 residues. The CDR3 DNA reads as TGCAGCGTTGGAGGGGGGGGCAGACTAAACACTGAAGCTTTCTTT. Translated: CSVGGGGRLNTEAFF.

The J gene is TRBJ2-1, the V gene TRBV11-2, with 9 bases that match TRBD1. V lost 3 bases, J lost 7 bases, and 7 bases stayed unmatched. The CDR3 sequence is 15 residues long. Germline V gene data show CDR1 as SGHAT and CDR2 as FQNNGV. CDR3 sequence reads: CASSFWGTGINEQFF. In DNA form, the CDR3 reads TGTGCCAGCAGCTTCTGGGGGACAGGGATAAATGAGCAGTTCTTC.

This clone was counted only a few times. The chain uses TRBV28 and TRBJ2-7, with D possibly matching TRBD1 (5 bases). The germline gives CDR1 MDHEN, CDR2 SYDVKM. Trimming removed 5 bases at V and 1 base at J, with 21 bases between. This CDR3 contains 17 residues. The CDR3 is CASSSSTGQGPSYEQYF. The CDR3 region has the DNA TGTGCCAGCAGTAGCTCGACCGGACAAGGCCCTTCCTACGAGCAGTACTTC.

The V gene is TRBV10-3, the J gene TRBJ1-1; D is ambiguous. Trimming shortened V by 2 bases and J by 1 base, and 11 bases separated the two germline ends. The CDR3 extends over 15 amino acids. Germline CDR1 ENHRY, CDR2 SYGVKD. The CDR3 region is CAISEAGGGNTEAFF. In DNA, the CDR3 is TGTGCCATCAGTGAGGCAGGTGGAGGGAACACTGAAGCTTTCTTT.